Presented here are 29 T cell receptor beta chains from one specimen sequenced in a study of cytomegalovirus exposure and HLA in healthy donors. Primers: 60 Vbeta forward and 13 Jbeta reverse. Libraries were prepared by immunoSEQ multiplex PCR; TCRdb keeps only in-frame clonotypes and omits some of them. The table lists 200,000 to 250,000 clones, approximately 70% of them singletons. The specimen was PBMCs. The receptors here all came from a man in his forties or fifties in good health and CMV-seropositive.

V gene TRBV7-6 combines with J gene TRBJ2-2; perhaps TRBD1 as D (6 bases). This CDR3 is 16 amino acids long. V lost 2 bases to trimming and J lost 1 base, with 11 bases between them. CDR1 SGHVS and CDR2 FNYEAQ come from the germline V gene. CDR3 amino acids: CASSLRTGQNTGELFF. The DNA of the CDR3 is TGTGCCAGCAGCTTAAGGACGGGACAGAACACCGGGGAGCTGTTTTTT. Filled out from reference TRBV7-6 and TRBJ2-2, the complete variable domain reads GAGVSQSPRYKVTKRGQDVALRCDPISGHVSLYWYRQALGQGPEFLTYFNYEAQQDKSGLPNDRFSAERPEGSISTLTIQRTEQRDSAMYRCASSLRTGQNTGELFFGEGSRLTVL.

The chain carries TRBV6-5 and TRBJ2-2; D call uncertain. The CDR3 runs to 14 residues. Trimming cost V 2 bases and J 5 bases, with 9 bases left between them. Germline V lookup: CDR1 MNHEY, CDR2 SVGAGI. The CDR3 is CASSYARQTGELFF. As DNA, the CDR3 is TGTGCCAGCAGTTACGCAAGACAAACCGGGGAGCTGTTTTTT.

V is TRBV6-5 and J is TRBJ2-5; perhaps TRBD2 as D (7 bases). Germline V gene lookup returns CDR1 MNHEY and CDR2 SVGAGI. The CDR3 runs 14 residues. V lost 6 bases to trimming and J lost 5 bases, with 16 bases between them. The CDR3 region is CASSRRGGEETQYF. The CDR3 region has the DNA TGTGCCAGCAGCCGCCGAGGGGGGGAGGAGACCCAGTACTTC.

CDR3 amino acids: CASSLGTNNNEQFF. The CDR3 DNA is TGTGCCAGCAGCTTAGGGACTAATAACAATGAGCAGTTCTTC. J is TRBJ2-1 and V is TRBV11-3, with a tentative D call TRBD2 (6 bases). Trimming took 1 base from V and 5 from J, leaving 9 bases between them. Germline V gene lookup returns CDR1 SGHNT and CDR2 YENEEA. The CDR3 is made up of 14 amino acids.

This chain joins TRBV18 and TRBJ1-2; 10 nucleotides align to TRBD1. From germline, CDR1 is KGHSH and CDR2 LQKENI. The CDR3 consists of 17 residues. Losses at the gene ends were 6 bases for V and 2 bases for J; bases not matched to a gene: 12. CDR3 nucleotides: TGTGCCAGCTCCCGGAGGGACAGGGGTTCTTCCAACTATGGCTACACCTTC. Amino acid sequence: CASSRRDRGSSNYGYTF.

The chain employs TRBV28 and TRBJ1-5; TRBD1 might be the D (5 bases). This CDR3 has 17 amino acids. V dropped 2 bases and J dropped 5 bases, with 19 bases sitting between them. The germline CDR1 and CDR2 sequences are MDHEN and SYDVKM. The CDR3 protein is CASSLVPQRRGYQPQHF. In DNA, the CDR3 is TGTGCCAGCAGTTTAGTCCCCCAGAGGAGGGGTTATCAGCCCCAGCATTTT.

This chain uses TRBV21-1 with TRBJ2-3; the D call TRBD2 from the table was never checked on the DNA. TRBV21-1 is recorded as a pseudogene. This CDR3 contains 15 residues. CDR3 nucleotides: TGTGCCAGCAGCAAAGAAGGGGGGGCATCAGATACGCAGTATTTT. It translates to CASSKEGGASDTQYF.

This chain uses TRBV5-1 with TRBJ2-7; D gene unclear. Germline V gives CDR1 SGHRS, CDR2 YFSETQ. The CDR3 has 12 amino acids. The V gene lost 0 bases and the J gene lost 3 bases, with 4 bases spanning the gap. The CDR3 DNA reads TGCGCCAGCAGCTTGGACTTCTACGAGCAGTACTTC. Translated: CASSLDFYEQYF.

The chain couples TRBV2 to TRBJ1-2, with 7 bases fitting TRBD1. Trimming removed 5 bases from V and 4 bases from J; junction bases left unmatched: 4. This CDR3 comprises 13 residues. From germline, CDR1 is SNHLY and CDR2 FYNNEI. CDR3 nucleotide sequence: TGTGCCAGCAGTACAGGGGCTGGCTATGGCTACACCTTC. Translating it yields CASSTGAGYGYTF.

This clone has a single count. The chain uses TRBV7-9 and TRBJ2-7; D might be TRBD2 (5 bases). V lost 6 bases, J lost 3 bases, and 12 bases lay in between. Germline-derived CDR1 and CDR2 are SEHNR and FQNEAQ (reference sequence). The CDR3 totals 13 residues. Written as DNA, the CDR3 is TGTGCCAGCAGTCCCGGGATGCACTACGAGCAGTACTTC. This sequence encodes CASSPGMHYEQYF.

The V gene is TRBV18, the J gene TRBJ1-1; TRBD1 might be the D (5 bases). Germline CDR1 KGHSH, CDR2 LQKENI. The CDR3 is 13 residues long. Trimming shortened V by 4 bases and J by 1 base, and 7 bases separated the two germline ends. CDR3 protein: CASSRQQNTEAFF. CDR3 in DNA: TGTGCCAGCTCACGACAGCAGAACACTGAAGCTTTCTTT.

The CDR3 here is CASSLAGEVWALNTEAFF. In nucleotides, the CDR3 is TGTGCCAGCAGCTTGGCCGGGGAGGTGTGGGCTTTGAACACTGAAGCTTTCTTT. The chain employs TRBV5-6 and TRBJ1-1; D not resolved. The CDR3 consists of 18 residues. Germline V gene data show CDR1 as SGHDT and CDR2 as YYEEEE. Trimming shortened V by 0 bases and J by 0 bases, and 18 bases separated the two germline ends.

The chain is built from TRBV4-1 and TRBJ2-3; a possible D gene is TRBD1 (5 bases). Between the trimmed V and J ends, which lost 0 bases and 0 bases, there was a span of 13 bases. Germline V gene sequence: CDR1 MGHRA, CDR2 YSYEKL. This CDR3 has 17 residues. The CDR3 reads CASSQEVVGVSTDTQYF. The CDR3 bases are TGCGCCAGCAGCCAAGAAGTGGTAGGGGTTAGCACAGATACGCAGTATTTT.

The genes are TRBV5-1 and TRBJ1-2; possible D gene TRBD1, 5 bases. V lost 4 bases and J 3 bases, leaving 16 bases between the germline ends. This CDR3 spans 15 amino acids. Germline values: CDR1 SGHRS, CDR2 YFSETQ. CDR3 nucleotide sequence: TGCGCCAGCAGCCTAACCAGGGATTTGGACTATGGCTACACCTTC. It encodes CASSLTRDLDYGYTF.

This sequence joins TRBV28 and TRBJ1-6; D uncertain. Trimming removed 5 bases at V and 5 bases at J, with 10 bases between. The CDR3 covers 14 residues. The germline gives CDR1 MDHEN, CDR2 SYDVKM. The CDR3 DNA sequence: TGTGCCAGCAGTCGAGAAGCAAATAATTCACCCCTCCACTTT. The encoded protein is CASSREANNSPLHF.

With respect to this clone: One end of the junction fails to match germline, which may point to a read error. This chain's CDR3 is CASSVQGAPSPPHF. In nucleotides, the CDR3 is TGTGCCAGCAGCGTACAGGGGGCCCCATCACCCCCCCACTTT. The V call is TRBV7-9, the J call TRBJ1-6; 9 bases line up with TRBD1. From germline, CDR1 is SEHNR and CDR2 FQNEAQ (reference sequence). The CDR3 length is 14 residues.

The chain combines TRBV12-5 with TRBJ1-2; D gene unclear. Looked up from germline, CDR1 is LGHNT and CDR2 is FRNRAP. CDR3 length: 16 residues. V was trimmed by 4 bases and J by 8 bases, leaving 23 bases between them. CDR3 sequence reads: CASGSAGPAGLGGYTF. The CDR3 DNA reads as TGTGCTAGTGGTTCCGCGGGTCCGGCAGGCCTGGGGGGCTACACCTTC.

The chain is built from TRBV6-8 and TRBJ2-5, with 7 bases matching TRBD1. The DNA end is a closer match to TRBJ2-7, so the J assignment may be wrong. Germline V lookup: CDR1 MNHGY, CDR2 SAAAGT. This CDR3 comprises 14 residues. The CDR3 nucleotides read TGTGCCAGCGGACTTCGGAACAGGGGCTACGAGCAGTACTTC. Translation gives CASGLRNRGYEQYF.

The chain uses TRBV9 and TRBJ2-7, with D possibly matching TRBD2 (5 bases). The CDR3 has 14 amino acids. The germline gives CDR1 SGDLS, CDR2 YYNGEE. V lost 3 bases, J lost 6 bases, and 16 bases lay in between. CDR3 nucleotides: TGTGCCAGCAGCGCCAGCGGTGCGACCCCCGAGCAGTACTTC. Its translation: CASSASGATPEQYF.

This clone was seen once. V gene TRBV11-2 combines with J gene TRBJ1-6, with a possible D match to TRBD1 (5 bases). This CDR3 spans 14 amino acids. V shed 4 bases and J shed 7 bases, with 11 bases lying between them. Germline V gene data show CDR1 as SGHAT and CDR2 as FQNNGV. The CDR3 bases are TGTGCCAGCAGCTCCTCCAGGGCAAATTCACCCCTCCACTTT. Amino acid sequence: CASSSSRANSPLHF.

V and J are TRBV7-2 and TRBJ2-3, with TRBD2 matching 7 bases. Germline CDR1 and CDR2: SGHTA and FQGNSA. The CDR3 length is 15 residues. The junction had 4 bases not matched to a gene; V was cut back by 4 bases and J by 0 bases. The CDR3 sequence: CASSYLAVSTDTQYF. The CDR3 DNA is TGTGCCAGCAGCTATCTAGCGGTAAGCACAGATACGCAGTATTTT.

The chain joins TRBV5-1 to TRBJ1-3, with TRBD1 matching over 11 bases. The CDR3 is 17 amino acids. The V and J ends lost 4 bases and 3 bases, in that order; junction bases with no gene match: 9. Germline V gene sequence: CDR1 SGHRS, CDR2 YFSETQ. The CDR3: CASSRQPGQGVGNTIYF. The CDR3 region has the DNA TGCGCCAGCAGCCGGCAGCCGGGACAGGGGGTTGGAAACACCATATATTTT.

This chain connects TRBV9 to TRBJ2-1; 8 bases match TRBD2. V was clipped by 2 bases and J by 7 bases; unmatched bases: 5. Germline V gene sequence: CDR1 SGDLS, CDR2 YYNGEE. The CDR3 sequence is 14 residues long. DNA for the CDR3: TGTGCCAGCAGCGTGGGGACTAGAGGGAATGAGCAGTTCTTC. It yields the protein CASSVGTRGNEQFF.

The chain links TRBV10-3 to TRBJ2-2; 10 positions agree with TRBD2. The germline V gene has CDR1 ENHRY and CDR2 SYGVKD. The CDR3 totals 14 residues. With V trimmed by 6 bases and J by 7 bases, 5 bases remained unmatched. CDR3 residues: CAIRAGGRSGELFF. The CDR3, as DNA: TGTGCCATCAGAGCGGGGGGGCGGAGCGGGGAGCTGTTTTTT.

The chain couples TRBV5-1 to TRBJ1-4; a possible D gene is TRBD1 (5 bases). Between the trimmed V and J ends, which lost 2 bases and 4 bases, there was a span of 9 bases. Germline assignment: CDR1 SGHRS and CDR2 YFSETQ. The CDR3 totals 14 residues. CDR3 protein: CASSLDSINEKLFF. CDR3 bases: TGCGCCAGCAGCTTAGACAGCATTAATGAAAAACTGTTTTTT.

The CDR3 DNA reads as TGTGCCAGCAGTTTATACCAGGGGGCAGACGAGCAGTACTTC. Amino acid sequence: CASSLYQGADEQYF. The rearrangement uses TRBV27 and TRBJ2-7; TRBD1 aligns across 8 bases. J was trimmed by 5 bases and V by 1 base; bases with no gene match: 4. The CDR3 totals 14 residues. Per the germline V gene, CDR1 is MNHEY and CDR2 is SMNVEV (reference sequence).

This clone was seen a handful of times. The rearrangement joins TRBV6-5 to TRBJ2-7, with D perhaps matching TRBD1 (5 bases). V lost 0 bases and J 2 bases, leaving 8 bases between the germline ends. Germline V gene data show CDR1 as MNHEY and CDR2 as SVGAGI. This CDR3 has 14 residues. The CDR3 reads CASSYSAGPYEQYF. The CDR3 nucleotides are TGTGCCAGCAGTTACTCCGCAGGGCCCTACGAGCAGTACTTC.

CDR3 in amino acids: CASRGQGSNSPLHF. The CDR3, as DNA: TGTGCCAGCAGGGGACAGGGGTCGAATTCACCCCTCCACTTT. V usage is TRBV2 and J usage is TRBJ1-6, with 10 positions matching TRBD1. Germline V lookup: CDR1 SNHLY, CDR2 FYNNEI. V was pared by 6 bases and J by 7 bases, with 3 bases of the junction left unmatched. The CDR3 length is 14 residues.

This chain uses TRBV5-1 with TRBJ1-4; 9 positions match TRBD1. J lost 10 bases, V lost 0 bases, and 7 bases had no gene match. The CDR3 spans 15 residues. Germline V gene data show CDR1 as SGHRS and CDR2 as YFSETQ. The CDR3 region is CASSLGDRASGKLFF. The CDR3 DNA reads TGCGCCAGCAGCTTGGGGGACAGGGCCAGTGGAAAACTGTTTTTT.